A single TCR beta chain is shown here with its context. V lost 3 bases, J lost 8 bases, and 17 bases lay in between. The CDR3 is made up of 15 amino acids. Per germline, CDR1 MDHEN and CDR2 SYDVKM. Clones were sequenced by immunoSEQ multiplex PCR, and TCRdb holds only the in-frame ones, with some missing. The table records more than 20,000 clones, roughly 88% of them present only once. These data belong to a study of T cells in localized non-small cell lung cancer. Sequencing used PBMCs, obtained before any cancer treatment. This TCR derives from a man between 40 and 69 years old with stage II lung adenocarcinoma. The V gene is TRBV28, the J gene TRBJ1-3; possible D gene TRBD1, 6 bases. The CDR3 bases are TGTGCCAGCAGTTTGTCGTTGAGGGGGGCCGACACCATATATTTT. Translated, it gives CASSLSLRGADTIYF.